This TCR beta chain was captured in a study of T cell responses to AZD1222 COVID-19 vaccine. Sequenced by immunoSEQ multiplex PCR; TCRdb stores in-frame clones only, minus some. Of about 85,000 clones in the sample, roughly 88% were seen once. Study results and caveats: Repertoire samples came only from after the peak T cell response. Increases in Spike-specific TCR breadth and depth were seen after two AZD1222 doses. Clonal diversity was possibly underestimated; the donors were predominantly white British and more often female. The study reported that nearly half of spike-specific TCRs target unmutated variant regions.

This clone showed up just once. The antigen is undetermined. The sequencing here drew on peripheral blood, taken on day 0 of AZD1222 vaccination. This clonotype was obtained from an adult in good health.

DNA for the CDR3: TGCGCCAGCAGCCAATTCTACCCCGCGAACACTGAAGCTTTCTTT. It codes for CASSQFYPANTEAFF. The chain uses TRBV5-1 and TRBJ1-1; D is unclear. CDR1 SGHRS and CDR2 YFSETQ come from the germline V gene. CDR3 length equals 15 residues. Trimming removed 4 bases at V and 1 base at J, with 14 bases between.